Included here is one TCR beta chain sequence, with context. What it binds is not known. The PCR employed 60 Vbeta primers together with 13 Jbeta primers. Produced via immunoSEQ multiplex PCR; TCRdb's table is partial and in-frame only. The table shows around 200,000 clones, with 83% occurring only once. This specimen belongs to a study of cytomegalovirus exposure and HLA in healthy donors. Findings and limits, study-wide: There were several of the most significant clusters that appeared linked to common viral pathogens in a later analysis. TCR beta V- and J-gene trimming, according to a later analysis, was linked to a missense DCLRE1C variant.

Sample: PBMCs. The receptor was isolated from a man aged 45-65 years in good health and CMV-seronegative.

The CDR3 spells CASSLEGRANYGYTF. The CDR3 DNA reads TGCGCCAGCAGCTTGGAGGGCAGGGCTAACTATGGCTACACCTTC. V gene TRBV5-1 combines with J gene TRBJ1-2; possible D gene TRBD1, 5 bases. Germline V gene sequence: CDR1 SGHRS, CDR2 YFSETQ. The CDR3 runs 15 residues. The V end was cut by 0 bases, the J end by 0 bases, with 9 bases between.